A selection of T cell receptor beta chains follows, all from one sample in a study of CD8 T cells in ankylosing spondylitis. TCRdb processed the 5' RACE reads anew with MiXCR; each CDR3 protein has one entry. This sample has about 400,000 distinct CDR3 sequences; 20% to 25% occur once, and the top ten carry 16%. The sequencing input was blood, either unsorted or a sorted T cell fraction (not recorded which). Receptor source: a male donor with ankylosing spondylitis. Both conserved end residues are part of each CDR3. The order of the fields is J gene, clone size, V gene, D gene, CDR3 protein, CDR3 DNA. A D gene is named only where the DNA matches it firmly. Size is omitted from some rows. Given values are once, few, many or a class for expanded clones.

TRBJ2-7	-	TRBV12-3/TRBV12-4	-	CASSAHLPSYEQYF	TGTGCCAGCAGCGCACATCTGCCTTCCTACGAGCAGTACTTC
TRBJ2-1	few	TRBV12-3/TRBV12-4	TRBD1	CASTADRVTYNEQFF	TGTGCCAGCACCGCGGACAGGGTAACCTACAATGAGCAGTTCTTC
TRBJ1-1	few	TRBV5-1	-	CASSLRQASMNTEAFF	TGCGCCAGCAGCTTGCGGCAGGCGAGCATGAACACTGAAGCTTTCTTT
TRBJ1-5	-	TRBV3-1	-	CASSRGRVGGQPQHF	TGTGCCAGCAGCCGGGGGCGAGTAGGAGGACAGCCCCAGCATTTT
TRBJ2-5	few	TRBV5-1	-	CASSLSARWETQYF	TGCGCCAGCAGCTTGTCGGCGCGATGGGAGACCCAGTACTTC
TRBJ2-3	-	TRBV14	-	CASSPGLVSTDTQYF	TGTGCCAGCAGTCCGGGACTCGTTAGCACAGATACGCAGTATTTT
TRBJ2-1	-	TRBV5-1	-	CASASSYNEQFF	TGCGCCAGCGCCAGCAGCTACAATGAGCAGTTCTTC
TRBJ2-1	few	TRBV7-9	-	CASSFQGRYENEQFF	TGTGCCAGCAGCTTTCAGGGGCGCTATGAAAATGAGCAGTTCTTC
TRBJ2-1	-	TRBV24-1	TRBD2	CAVGNSGRVDEQFF	TGTGCCGTGGGGAATAGCGGGAGGGTAGATGAGCAGTTCTTC
TRBJ2-7	few	TRBV27	-	CASSLLGVSGEQYF	TGTGCCAGCAGTTTGTTAGGGGTTAGTGGCGAGCAGTACTTC
TRBJ1-6	-	TRBV2	-	CASSEEGHHSPLHF	TGTGCCAGCAGTGAAGAGGGGCATCATTCACCCCTCCACTTT
TRBJ1-3	-	TRBV12-3/TRBV12-4	-	CASSLWSGNTIYF	TGTGCCAGCAGTTTGTGGAGTGGAAACACCATATATTTT
TRBJ2-3	few	TRBV24-1	TRBD2	CATSDSGLAATDTQYF	TGTGCCACCAGTGATTCGGGACTAGCGGCCACAGATACGCAGTATTTT
TRBJ1-1	few	TRBV10-3	-	CAISAARERGAFF	TGTGCCATCAGTGCAGCCAGGGAAAGGGGAGCTTTCTTT
TRBJ2-1	-	TRBV7-9	TRBD2	CASRVAGGPLFF	TGTGCCAGCAGGGTAGCGGGAGGGCCGCTGTTCTTC
TRBJ2-3	few	TRBV7-9	-	CASSLSGQGPDTQYF	TGTGCCAGCAGCTTATCGGGTCAGGGACCAGATACGCAGTATTTT
TRBJ2-7	-	TRBV2	-	CASSEGHLSSYEQYF	TGTGCCAGCAGTGAAGGACACCTAAGTTCCTACGAGCAGTACTTC
TRBJ2-1	few	TRBV7-9	-	CASSLFDEFDNEQFF	TGTGCCAGCAGCTTATTCGACGAATTCGACAATGAGCAGTTCTTC
TRBJ1-5	-	TRBV5-1	-	CASSLTGSPRQPQHF	TGCGCCAGCAGCCTTACAGGGAGTCCCAGGCAGCCCCAGCATTTT
TRBJ2-1	-	TRBV9	-	CASSVAHSYNEQFF	TGTGCCAGCAGCGTTGCCCACTCCTACAATGAGCAGTTCTTC
TRBJ1-5	-	TRBV18	-	CASSPGLGVGGPQHF	TGTGCCAGCTCACCCGGATTAGGCGTGGGAGGGCCCCAGCATTTT
TRBJ2-1	-	TRBV5-1	TRBD1	CASDSGTGGKNEQFF	TGCGCCAGCGATTCCGGGACAGGGGGTAAGAATGAGCAGTTCTTC
TRBJ1-1	-	TRBV18	-	CASSREQVNTEAFF	TGTGCCAGCTCAAGAGAACAGGTGAACACTGAAGCTTTCTTT
TRBJ1-2	few	TRBV5-1	TRBD1	CASSPRTGGSKGYTF	TGCGCCAGCAGCCCTAGGACAGGCGGTAGTAAGGGCTACACCTTC
TRBJ1-6	-	TRBV20-1	-	CSARESGGASPLHF	TGCAGTGCTAGAGAGTCGGGGGGCGCATCACCCCTCCACTTT
TRBJ2-7	-	TRBV5-1	TRBD1	CASGVGQGADYEQYF	TGCGCCAGCGGCGTGGGACAGGGGGCGGACTACGAGCAGTACTTC
TRBJ2-7	-	TRBV7-2	TRBD1	CASSSQTGRGNEQYF	TGTGCCAGCAGTTCCCAGACAGGGCGAGGTAACGAGCAGTACTTC
TRBJ2-7	-	TRBV20-1	-	CSARAEIGGIYEQYF	TGCAGTGCTAGAGCGGAAATTGGGGGGATCTACGAGCAGTACTTC
TRBJ1-2	-	TRBV5-1	-	CASSFIRGSNYGYTF	TGCGCCAGCAGCTTCATACGGGGGTCTAACTATGGCTACACCTTC
TRBJ2-3	few	TRBV12-3/TRBV12-4	TRBD2	CASSTPRTSGRAKLDTQYF	TGTGCCAGCAGTACCCCCCGGACTAGCGGGAGGGCCAAGTTAGATACGCAGTATTTT
TRBJ1-5	-	TRBV15	-	CATSRGTNQPQHF	TGTGCCACCAGCAGAGGGACTAATCAGCCCCAGCATTTT
TRBJ2-1	-	TRBV20-1	-	CSARVGYNGQFF	TGCAGTGCTAGAGTGGGCTACAATGGGCAGTTCTTC
TRBJ2-1	-	TRBV6-4	TRBD2	CASSERLAGYNEQFF	TGTGCCAGCAGTGAAAGGCTAGCGGGCTACAATGAGCAGTTCTTC
TRBJ1-5	-	TRBV6-1	-	CASSGVQSNQPQHF	TGTGCCAGCAGTGGGGTGCAGAGCAATCAGCCCCAGCATTTT
TRBJ2-3	-	TRBV7-3	TRBD2	CASSPNRGGSADTQYF	TGTGCCAGCAGCCCTAACCGTGGCGGGAGCGCAGATACGCAGTATTTT
TRBJ1-5	-	TRBV9	-	CASSRRGDPSSNQPQHF	TGTGCCAGCAGCCGCCGAGGGGACCCTAGTAGCAATCAGCCCCAGCATTTT
TRBJ1-4	-	TRBV28	-	CASMSYLREKLFF	TGTGCCAGCATGAGTTATTTGCGGGAAAAACTGTTTTTT
TRBJ2-2	few	TRBV5-1	TRBD1	CASSSQGARDTGELFF	TGCGCCAGCAGCTCTCAGGGGGCGCGGGACACCGGGGAGCTGTTTTTT
TRBJ2-3	-	TRBV12-3/TRBV12-4	-	CASSLRGSAQYF	TGTGCCAGCAGTCTTCGGGGGAGTGCGCAGTATTTT
TRBJ2-2	-	TRBV9	TRBD2	CASSVGAGATTGELFF	TGTGCCAGCAGCGTAGGAGCGGGAGCGACCACCGGGGAGCTGTTTTTT
TRBJ2-1	few	TRBV11-2	TRBD2	CASSARLAGALSSYNEQFF	TGTGCCAGCAGCGCCCGACTAGCGGGAGCCCTGAGCTCCTACAATGAGCAGTTCTTC